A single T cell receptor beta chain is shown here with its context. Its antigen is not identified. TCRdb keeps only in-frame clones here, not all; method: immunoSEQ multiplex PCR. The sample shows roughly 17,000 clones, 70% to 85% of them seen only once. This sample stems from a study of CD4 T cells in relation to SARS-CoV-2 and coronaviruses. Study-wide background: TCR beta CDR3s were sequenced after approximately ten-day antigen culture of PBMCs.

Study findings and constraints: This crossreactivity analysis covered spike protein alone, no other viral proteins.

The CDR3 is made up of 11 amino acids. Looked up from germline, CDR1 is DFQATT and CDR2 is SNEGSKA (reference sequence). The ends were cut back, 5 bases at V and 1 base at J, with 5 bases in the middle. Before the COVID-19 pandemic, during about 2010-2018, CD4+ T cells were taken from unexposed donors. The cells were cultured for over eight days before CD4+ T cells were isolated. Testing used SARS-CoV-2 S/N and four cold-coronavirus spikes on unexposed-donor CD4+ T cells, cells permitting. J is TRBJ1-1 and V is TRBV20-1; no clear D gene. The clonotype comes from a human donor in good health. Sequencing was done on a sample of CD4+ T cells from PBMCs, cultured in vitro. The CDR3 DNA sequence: TGCAGTGCTTATAAGAACACTGAAGCTTTCTTT. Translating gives CSAYKNTEAFF.